The source of this T cell receptor beta chain is a study of T cell changes during pregnancy in multiple sclerosis. V was pared by 8 bases and J by 2 bases, with 7 bases between. CDR3 size: 11 residues. The germline CDR1 and CDR2 sequences are MNHEY and SVGAGI. Produced via immunoSEQ multiplex PCR; TCRdb's table is partial and in-frame only. The sample contains some 41,000 clones, 89% of which appear only once. This specimen was CD4+ T cells from peripheral blood mononuclear cells, taken in the first trimester of pregnancy. This chain connects TRBV6-5 to TRBJ2-7; a possible D gene is TRBD1 (5 bases). This receptor was taken from a female donor with multiple sclerosis, enrolled in a pregnancy study. The CDR3: CASYRPYEQYF. The CDR3 nucleotides are TGTGCCAGCTACAGGCCCTACGAGCAGTACTTC.